This T cell receptor beta chain was sequenced during a study of T cell changes during pregnancy in multiple sclerosis. The CDR3 loop spans 13 amino acids. The V segment lost 2 bases and the J segment 13 bases; nucleotides outside the gene matches: 7. Per the germline V gene, CDR1 is LNHNV and CDR2 is YYDKDF (reference sequence). Generated by immunoSEQ multiplex PCR, the TCRdb table keeps only in-frame clones and is missing some. The sample lists under 80,000 clones; approximately 92% were seen once. The sequenced sample was peripheral blood, obtained before pregnancy. This sequence originates from a female donor with multiple sclerosis, enrolled in a pregnancy study. The rearrangement uses TRBV15 and TRBJ1-2, with 10 bases aligning to TRBD1. This chain's CDR3 is CATSRLPGQGITF. The CDR3 DNA is TGTGCCACCAGCAGATTACCGGGACAGGGGATCACCTTC.